The TCR beta chain under discussion was sequenced for a study of spatial heterogeneity in lung cancer (dated by TCRdb to about 2019). About the investigation overall: Beta-chain transcripts were consistently detected in greater numbers than alpha-chain transcripts, which likely reflects a higher abundance of beta-chain transcripts. In the raw uncorrected reads, each unique combination of TCR and UMI appeared more than ten times on average. The study quantitatively compared TCR alpha and beta repertoires across multiple tumor regions, matched nontumor lung and blood in non-small cell lung cancer. The study linked features of the TCR repertoire to counts of nonsynonymous mutations, which were determined by whole-exome sequencing of tumor tissue. Both alpha and beta chains were TCR-sequenced in approximately 200 tumor regions, about 69 matched nontumor lung samples and some 56 PBMC samples obtained at surgery.

This clonotype was observed many times. This receptor's antigen is unknown. Base qualities are not recorded, but no much larger clone differs from it by a single base. Receptors were amplified or captured by 5' RACE. Sequencer: NextSeq 500. The TCR library protocol attached a unique molecular identifier to each TCR cDNA molecule to allow correction of PCR and sequencing errors. From the authors' description of their analysis: Decombinator tools were used for TCR identification, UMI-based error correction and CDR3 extraction. TCRs above a frequency of 2 per 1,000, corresponding to the top 1% of the tumor frequency distribution, were defined as expanded. Renyi diversity was calculated using the R vegan package after each repertoire was subsampled 100 times to 5,000 TCRs. CDR3 similarity networks were built from amino acid triplet string-kernel similarity, with CDR3s being connected when pairwise similarity was above 0.82. TCRdb reanalyzed the raw reads on its own, using fastp at Q25 for trimming and MiXCR for clone calling, and kept in-frame beta chains. Here each entry gathers all rows of one CDR3 protein and keeps the most common genes and DNA. TCRdb, not the original authors, processed these V and J calls. The sample records hundreds of distinct CDR3 sequences, 10% to 15% of which are singletons. The top ten constitute roughly 38% of the sample.

Reading the label with the study, this specimen's time point is: sample taken at primary tumor resection. Donors were 72 patients with early-stage, untreated non-small cell lung cancer from the lung TRACERx cohort. Whole RNA extracted from tumor and nontumor lung tissue, or from cryopreserved PBMC samples, was used for TCR sequencing without cell sorting. A patient was chosen for TCR sequencing only when enough RNA was available from at least two tumor regions. The CDR3, from cysteine to phenylalanine, totals 17 residues. Solely the CDR3 DNA is kept, with 51 bases framed from the first base. In the germline V gene, CDR1 corresponds to MNHEY and CDR2 to SVGEGT. Trimming accounts for 0 bases at V and 0 bases at J, while the number of junction bases matched to no gene is 2. The paper as a whole reports these results and caveats: Additional single-cell paired TCR alpha and beta sequencing was considered necessary to confirm, at a functional level, the hypothesis that regional TCRs recognize regional mutations. Ubiquitous expanded tumor TCRs were found in blood more often at tumor resection than at routine follow-up.

This clonotype originated in a male donor with early-stage non-small cell lung cancer. The V gene is TRBV6-2 or TRBV6-3 and the J gene is TRBJ2-6, and TRBD1 matches 7 of the central bases. The input for sequencing was PBMCs, taken at surgery. The CDR3 sequence is CASSYSGDSSGANVLTF. The bases read TGTGCCAGCAGTTACTCTGGGGACAGCTCTGGGGCCAACGTCCTGACTTTC.